Listed below are T cell receptor beta chains from one sample, sequenced in a study of siplizumab effects on memory and regulatory T cells. Assay used: immunoSEQ multiplex PCR; TCRdb lists only in-frame clones, some missing. The data show fewer than 60,000 clones, roughly 92% seen once. The source material was CD8+ T cells sorted from blood. The receptor set was obtained from a human donor in good health. CDR3s include the opening cysteine and the closing phenylalanine or tryptophan. The D gene is left open where the match is weak. Some rows mark clone size as missing; the rest say once, few, many or name a class of expanded clone.

abundance	d_gene	j_gene	v_gene	CDR3aa	CDR3nt
-	-	TRBJ1-1	TRBV28	CASRVGNTEAFF	TGTGCCAGCAGAGTGGGGAACACTGAAGCTTTCTTT
-	-	TRBJ1-2	TRBV12-5	CASGYSVEGYGYTF	TGTGCTAGTGGTTATAGTGTTGAAGGCTATGGCTACACCTTC
-	TRBD2	TRBJ2-3	TRBV11-2	CASRGLAGGSVDTQYF	TGTGCCAGCAGGGGACTAGCGGGAGGAAGCGTAGATACGCAGTATTTT
-	TRBD2	TRBJ2-1	TRBV11-1	CASSLGWREGFQFF	TGTGCCAGCAGCTTAGGCTGGCGGGAGGGCTTCCAGTTCTTC
-	TRBD2	TRBJ2-7	TRBV6-1	CASSINPGLNYEQYF	TGTGCCAGCAGCATAAATCCGGGACTAAACTACGAGCAGTACTTC
-	TRBD2	TRBJ2-2	TRBV6-4	CASSDSSGLAEGGELFF	TGTGCCAGCAGTGACTCATCGGGACTAGCGGAAGGCGGGGAGCTGTTTTTT
-	-	TRBJ2-2	TRBV6-4	CASSDGSGNTGELFF	TGTGCCAGCAGTGACGGTAGCGGGAACACCGGGGAGCTGTTTTTT
-	-	TRBJ1-2	TRBV7-6	CASSSGARGVNYGYTF	TGTGCCAGCAGCTCGGGGGCGCGGGGGGTAAACTATGGCTACACCTTC
-	TRBD2	TRBJ2-1	TRBV27	CASSVPTPSGIYNEQFF	TGTGCCAGCAGTGTTCCTACCCCTAGCGGGATCTACAATGAGCAGTTCTTC
-	-	TRBJ1-5	TRBV15	CATSREVNQPQHF	TGTGCCACCAGCAGAGAGGTCAATCAGCCCCAGCATTTT
-	TRBD1	TRBJ1-1	TRBV27	CASSIYRGSTEAFF	TGTGCCAGCAGCATTTACAGGGGTAGCACTGAAGCTTTCTTT
once	-	TRBJ2-3	TRBV11-2	CASSRADTQYF	TGTGCCAGCAGTAGGGCAGATACGCAGTATTTT
-	-	TRBJ2-7	TRBV5-1	CASSLQAEQYF	TGCGCCAGCAGCTTACAGGCCGAGCAGTACTTC
-	-	TRBJ1-2	TRBV4-1	CASSQEESNYGYTF	TGCGCCAGCAGCCAAGAGGAGTCCAACTATGGCTACACCTTC
once	-	TRBJ1-1	TRBV19	CASSPTGNTEAFF	TGTGCCAGTAGTCCTACAGGGAACACTGAAGCTTTCTTT
-	TRBD2	TRBJ2-3	TRBV5-4	CASSDLREVDTQYF	TGTGCCAGCTCGGACCTCCGGGAGGTAGATACGCAGTATTTT
-	TRBD2	TRBJ2-3	TRBV7-7	CASSLGAGGVDTQYF	TGTGCCAGCAGCTTAGGGGCGGGAGGAGTAGATACGCAGTATTTT
-	TRBD1	TRBJ1-1	TRBV7-3	CASSLYAGGVTEAFF	TGTGCCAGCAGCTTATATGCAGGGGGGGTCACTGAAGCTTTCTTT
-	-	TRBJ1-5	TRBV7-9	CASSFGAGWENQPQHF	TGTGCCAGCAGCTTTGGTGCAGGGTGGGAAAATCAGCCCCAGCATTTT
-	TRBD1	TRBJ2-7	TRBV6-5	CASSIDRDYEQYF	TGTGCCAGCAGCATAGACAGGGACTACGAGCAGTACTTC
-	TRBD2	TRBJ2-7	TRBV19	CASSPGLVYEQYF	TGTGCCAGTAGCCCGGGACTAGTCTACGAGCAGTACTTC
-	TRBD1	TRBJ2-7	TRBV27	CASSLTGGSSYEQYF	TGTGCCAGCAGTTTAACAGGGGGCAGCTCCTACGAGCAGTACTTC
few	-	TRBJ2-5	TRBV18	CASSPPFFREEETQYF	TGTGCCAGCTCACCACCGTTCTTCAGGGAAGAGGAGACCCAGTACTTC
-	-	TRBJ2-7	TRBV7-9	CASSWVDYSYEQYF	TGTGCCAGCAGCTGGGTGGATTACTCCTACGAGCAGTACTTC
-	-	TRBJ2-7	TRBV11-1	CASSLSFRDEQYF	TGTGCCAGCAGCTTAAGTTTCAGGGACGAGCAGTACTTC
-	-	TRBJ1-1	TRBV27	CASSLIKGTEAFF	TGTGCCAGCAGTCTGATAAAGGGGACTGAAGCTTTCTTT
-	-	TRBJ1-6	TRBV7-8	CASSPLPDNSPLHF	TGTGCCAGCAGCCCTCTCCCGGATAATTCACCCCTCCACTTT
-	-	TRBJ2-3	TRBV15	CATSREAAQSSTDTQYF	TGTGCCACCAGCAGAGAGGCAGCCCAATCTAGCACAGATACGCAGTATTTT
-	-	TRBJ2-1	TRBV27	CASSPHPNNEQFF	TGTGCCAGCAGTCCCCATCCTAACAATGAGCAGTTCTTC
-	-	TRBJ2-7	TRBV7-3	CASRETGGVEQYF	TGTGCCAGCCGAGAAACAGGAGGTGTCGAGCAGTACTTC
-	-	TRBJ1-1	TRBV6-6	CASGEGDGTEAFF	TGTGCCAGCGGGGAAGGAGATGGGACTGAAGCTTTCTTT
-	-	TRBJ2-4	TRBV7-9	CASSLHADWGIQYF	TGTGCCAGCAGCTTACATGCGGATTGGGGCATTCAGTACTTC
-	-	TRBJ2-7	TRBV10-3	CAIGPMRELNYYEQYF	TGTGCCATCGGGCCGATGCGGGAACTGAACTACTACGAGCAGTACTTC
-	-	TRBJ1-2	TRBV18	CASYGPTGSHNYGYTF	TGTGCCAGCTACGGGCCTACAGGGTCCCATAACTATGGCTACACCTTC
-	-	TRBJ2-4	TRBV7-9	CASSFSDSGESDF	TGTGCCAGCAGCTTTTCGGATAGTGGGGAATCGGACTTC
-	TRBD1	TRBJ2-2	TRBV18	CASWIGTANTGELFF	TGTGCCAGCTGGATAGGGACAGCGAACACCGGGGAGCTGTTTTTT
-	-	TRBJ1-5	TRBV6-5	CASSFLINQPQHF	TGTGCCAGCAGTTTTTTAATAAACCAGCCCCAGCATTTT
-	-	TRBJ2-3	TRBV27	CASSPGSQDTQYF	TGTGCCAGCAGCCCAGGGTCGCAGGATACGCAGTATTTT
-	TRBD2	TRBJ2-7	TRBV9	CASSVAVGRGYEQYF	TGTGCCAGCAGCGTAGCCGTCGGGAGGGGCTACGAGCAGTACTTC
-	-	TRBJ2-7	TRBV5-8	CASSLSPTASYEQYF	TGTGCCAGCAGCTTGAGTCCGACAGCTTCCTACGAGCAGTACTTC
-	-	TRBJ1-1	TRBV28	CASRTYRVNTEAFF	TGTGCCAGCAGGACTTACAGAGTGAACACTGAAGCTTTCTTT
-	TRBD2	TRBJ2-3	TRBV7-2	CASSLELAGGWGTDTQYF	TGTGCCAGCAGCTTAGAACTAGCGGGAGGGTGGGGGACAGATACGCAGTATTTT
-	TRBD2	TRBJ2-4	TRBV27	CASSPRASGRTGAKNIQYF	TGTGCCAGCAGTCCCCGGGCTAGCGGGAGGACTGGGGCCAAAAACATTCAGTACTTC
-	TRBD2	TRBJ2-7	TRBV30	CAWSGVGGRTSYEQYF	TGTGCCTGGAGTGGGGTGGGCGGGAGGACCTCCTACGAGCAGTACTTC
-	-	TRBJ2-2	TRBV7-6	CASSQGAAGELFF	TGTGCCAGCAGCCAAGGGGCGGCCGGGGAGCTGTTTTTT
-	-	TRBJ2-3	TRBV10-3	CAISARTTSTDTQYF	TGTGCCATCAGTGCCCGGACAACCAGCACAGATACGCAGTATTTT
-	-	TRBJ2-1	TRBV27	CASSLDRDNEQFF	TGTGCCAGCAGTTTAGACAGAGACAATGAGCAGTTCTTC
-	-	TRBJ2-1	TRBV7-8	CASSLGDWSYNEQFF	TGTGCCAGCAGCTTAGGCGACTGGTCCTACAATGAGCAGTTCTTC
-	-	TRBJ1-2	TRBV29-1	CSVLGGARGYGYTF	TGCAGCGTTCTTGGGGGGGCGCGAGGCTATGGCTACACCTTC
-	TRBD1	TRBJ2-7	TRBV28	CASSLYSYDRDRPYEQYF	TGTGCCAGCAGTTTATACTCATACGACCGGGACAGACCCTACGAGCAGTACTTC
-	TRBD2	TRBJ2-7	TRBV29-1	CSVEDLEGTSGAYEQYF	TGCAGCGTTGAAGATCTCGAAGGGACTAGCGGGGCCTACGAGCAGTACTTC
-	-	TRBJ2-7	TRBV29-1	CSVVVDEQYF	TGCAGCGTTGTAGTTGACGAGCAGTACTTC
-	-	TRBJ2-5	TRBV11-2	CASSLVTGGETQYF	TGTGCCAGCAGCTTAGTCACGGGCGGTGAGACCCAGTACTTC
-	-	TRBJ2-3	TRBV6-5	CASSYSGSPDTQYF	TGTGCCAGCAGTTACTCAGGGTCCCCAGATACGCAGTATTTT
-	-	TRBJ2-5	TRBV19	CASSAGQLQETQYF	TGTGCCAGTAGTGCGGGACAGCTTCAAGAGACCCAGTACTTC
-	-	TRBJ2-7	TRBV11-2	CASSLGTTYEQYF	TGTGCCAGCAGCTTAGGCACTACCTACGAGCAGTACTTC
-	-	TRBJ2-1	TRBV7-8	CASSHRAPGLDEQFF	TGTGCCAGCAGCCATCGTGCCCCCGGCCTCGATGAGCAGTTCTTC
-	TRBD1	TRBJ1-1	TRBV4-1	CASSQVGQGAEAFF	TGCGCCAGCAGCCAAGTCGGGCAGGGGGCAGAAGCTTTCTTT